This passage covers 19 T cell receptor beta chains from one sample sequenced in a study. One entry per CDR3 protein results from TCRdb running MiXCR on the 5' RACE reads. The data hold roughly 58,000 distinct CDR3 sequences, with 20% observed a single time. Tregs were sorted as CD4+CD25+CD127-/low cells. The sequencing input was tumor-infiltrating Tregs sorted from the breast tumor. The receptors stem from a female donor with breast cancer.

This clonotype was found a few times. The chain is built from TRBV11-2 and TRBJ2-3; 8 bases match TRBD1. Germline V gene sequence: CDR1 SGHAT, CDR2 FQNNGV. CDR3 length: 15 residues. The V and J ends lost 5 bases and 3 bases, in that order; junction bases with no gene match: 7. CDR3 amino acids: CASSGRQGRTDTQYF. The DNA for the CDR3 is TGTGCCAGCAGCGGGCGACAGGGGAGAACAGATACGCAGTATTTT.

The chain employs TRBV7-9 and TRBJ2-1, with 14 bases aligning to TRBD2. The length of the CDR3 is 16 residues. Germline loops: CDR1 SEHNR, CDR2 FQNEAQ (reference sequence). Trimming removed 4 bases from V and 8 bases from J; junction bases left unmatched: 7. For the CDR3, the DNA is TGTGCCAGCAGCTCAGGGGAGGGACTAGCGGGAGATGAGCAGTTCTTC. Its translation is CASSSGEGLAGDEQFF.

This clonotype has ten or more counts. J is TRBJ2-7 and V is TRBV5-1, with 8 positions matching TRBD2. The CDR3 is 14 amino acids. Trimming took 0 bases from V and 6 from J; bases not matched to a gene: 5. Germline CDR1 and CDR2: SGHRS and YFSETQ. The CDR3 nucleotides read TGCGCCAGCAGCTTGGATACGGGGGGGATCGAGCAGTACTTC. Residues: CASSLDTGGIEQYF.

This clonotype was seen ten or more times. The chain combines TRBV7-9 with TRBJ2-1; the D gene is possibly TRBD2 (6 bases). The CDR3 runs to 15 residues. The V and J ends lost 2 bases and 9 bases respectively, with 17 bases between them. Germline values: CDR1 SEHNR, CDR2 FQNEAQ (reference sequence). Here the CDR3 reads CASSLSRRGFGEQFF. As DNA, the CDR3 is TGTGCCAGCAGCTTAAGCCGGAGGGGATTTGGTGAGCAGTTCTTC.

There are a few counts of this clonotype. The rearrangement uses TRBV24-1 and TRBJ2-3, with D unclear. The CDR3 extends over 13 amino acids. Trimming stripped 9 bases from V and 1 base from J, with 10 bases between. Germline lookup yields CDR1 KGHDR and CDR2 SFDVKD. The CDR3 region is CATGESGTDTQYF. CDR3 DNA: TGTGCCACCGGAGAGTCCGGCACAGATACGCAGTATTTT.

This clonotype has just a few counts. This rearrangement joins TRBV5-1 to TRBJ2-1, with a tentative D call TRBD2 (5 bases). Germline V gene data show CDR1 as SGHRS and CDR2 as YFSETQ. The germline V and J ends were trimmed by 0 bases and 8 bases, with 15 bases remaining between them. The CDR3 length is 15 residues. DNA of the CDR3: TGCGCCAGCAGCTTGGAGACGAAGACCGGGGATGAGCAGTTCTTC. Residues: CASSLETKTGDEQFF.

This clonotype was seen ten or more times. This chain uses TRBV5-1 with TRBJ1-4; tentatively, D is TRBD1 (6 bases). The CDR3 length is 11 residues. V was clipped by 4 bases and J by 8 bases, with 6 bases between them. The germline gives CDR1 SGHRS, CDR2 YFSETQ. CDR3 bases: TGCGCCAGCAGCGACAGGGAAAAACTGTTTTTT. Its translation is CASSDREKLFF.

This clonotype was detected once. A much bigger clone sits one base away, suggesting this may be a read error. The genes are TRBV6-1 and TRBJ2-7, with D maybe TRBD2 (5 bases). Germline values: CDR1 MNHNS, CDR2 SASEGT. Trimming removed 5 bases from V and 5 bases from J, with 16 bases in between. CDR3 length: 14 residues. The CDR3 region has the DNA TGTGCCAGCAGTCCTGCCCAAACCGGGAACGAGCAGTACTTC. Translation gives CASSPAQTGNEQYF.

This chain uses TRBV7-8 with TRBJ1-4; D is perhaps TRBD1 (6 bases). This CDR3 has 13 amino acids. The germline gives CDR1 SGHVS, CDR2 FQNEAQ. V was trimmed by 5 bases and J by 5 bases, leaving 9 bases between them. This CDR3 is CASSGQLNEKLFF. CDR3 in DNA: TGTGCCAGCAGCGGACAGTTAAATGAAAAACTGTTTTTT.

Concerning this clonotype: In this CDR3 the conserved last residue, phenylalanine or tryptophan, is missing, so a read error is likely. Because the CDR3's place on the DNA is in doubt, the DNA is left out and the CDR3 is given as listed by TCRdb. This chain joins TRBV5-1 and TRBJ2-1; the DNA was not compared with TRBD2, the D call given in the table. Looked up from germline, CDR1 is SGHRS and CDR2 is YFSETQ. The CDR3 comprises 13 residues, both ends counted. This CDR3 is CASRPSGYNEQCL.

This clonotype was counted many times. This chain joins TRBV12-3 or TRBV12-4 and TRBJ1-2; 8 bases align to TRBD1. After removal of 6 bases from V and 8 bases from J, the junction contained 8 bases not matched to a gene. This CDR3 has 13 amino acids. The DNA for the CDR3 is TGTGCCAGCAGCGTGACAGGGGTTGGAGGCTACACCTTC. It yields the protein CASSVTGVGGYTF.

To note about this clonotype: No conserved phenylalanine or tryptophan is present at the end of the CDR3, so a read error is the likely explanation. The chain joins TRBV7-2 to TRBJ2-5, with 7 bases identical to TRBD2. CDR1 and CDR2 from the germline V gene are SGHTA and FQGNSA. This CDR3 is built from 16 residues. J gave up 7 bases and V 4 bases, and 15 bases lay outside the gene matches. CDR3 sequence: CASSSAGTTMQSTQYC. The CDR3 coding sequence is TGTGCCAGCAGCTCTGCCGGGACTACCATGCAATCGACCCAGTACTGC.

Turning to this clonotype: This may be a read error, as it is one base from a much larger clone. The gene calls are TRBV5-1 and TRBJ2-3, with no clear D. The CDR3 consists of 10 residues. Trimming shortened V by 3 bases and J by 7 bases, and 3 bases separated the two germline ends. Germline V gene data show CDR1 as SGHRS and CDR2 as YFSETQ. Written as DNA, the CDR3 is TGCGCCAGCAGCTCTTATACGCAGTATTTT. Its protein is CASSSYTQYF.

This clonotype was seen repeatedly, ten times or more. The rearrangement uses TRBV4-1 and TRBJ2-7, with D unresolved. The CDR3 sequence is 17 residues long. V lost 1 base and J lost 1, with 17 bases in between. Germline lookup yields CDR1 MGHRA and CDR2 YSYEKL. The CDR3 region has the DNA TGCGCCAGCAGCCAAGGTATTTTCGGAATCCCATCCTACGAGCAGTACTTC. Its protein is CASSQGIFGIPSYEQYF.

This clonotype was seen at least ten times. The rearrangement links TRBV12-3 or TRBV12-4 to TRBJ1-1, with unresolved D. This CDR3 comprises 15 residues. Trimming cost V 5 bases and J 0 bases, with 13 bases left between them. Here the CDR3 DNA reads TGTGCCAGCAGTCCCCAGGACGGAATGAACACTGAAGCTTTCTTT. Residues: CASSPQDGMNTEAFF.

Note on this clonotype: The junction and the germline gene differ at one end; a read error may be behind it. This sequence joins TRBV7-2 and TRBJ2-3; D gene unclear. Germline loops: CDR1 SGHTA, CDR2 FQGNSA. The CDR3 runs to 13 residues. CDR3 nucleotides: TGTGCCAGCAGCTTATCACTCCCCGATACGCAGTATTTC. Amino acid sequence: CASSLSLPDTQYF.

This clonotype was seen many times. The gene calls are TRBV5-1 and TRBJ1-2; no definite D call. This CDR3 has 13 residues. The ends were cut back, 1 base at V and 6 bases at J, with 10 bases in the middle. Per germline, CDR1 SGHRS and CDR2 YFSETQ. CDR3 DNA: TGCGCCAGCAGCTTGAAAGGAGCAGATGGCTACACCTTC. Amino acid sequence: CASSLKGADGYTF.

This clonotype turned up a few times. The chain recombines TRBV12-3 or TRBV12-4 with TRBJ1-6; TRBD1 agrees at 8 bases. The V and J ends lost 5 bases and 10 bases, in that order; junction bases with no gene match: 7. This CDR3 has 14 amino acids. The CDR3 sequence: CASSTGQGRSPLHF. The CDR3 coding sequence is TGTGCCAGCAGTACCGGACAGGGAAGGTCACCCCTCCACTTT.

Notes on this clonotype: Since a much larger clone is just one base distant, this may be a read error. The rearrangement links TRBV28 to TRBJ1-2; the D gene is possibly TRBD1 (6 bases). CDR1 and CDR2 from the germline V gene are MDHEN and SYDVKM. The CDR3 length is 13 residues. With 10 bases removed from V and 4 bases from J, the gap between germline ends came to 16 bases. The CDR3 spells CANRMLGGYGYTF. CDR3 in DNA: TGTGCCAACAGAATGCTAGGGGGCTATGGCTACACCTTC.